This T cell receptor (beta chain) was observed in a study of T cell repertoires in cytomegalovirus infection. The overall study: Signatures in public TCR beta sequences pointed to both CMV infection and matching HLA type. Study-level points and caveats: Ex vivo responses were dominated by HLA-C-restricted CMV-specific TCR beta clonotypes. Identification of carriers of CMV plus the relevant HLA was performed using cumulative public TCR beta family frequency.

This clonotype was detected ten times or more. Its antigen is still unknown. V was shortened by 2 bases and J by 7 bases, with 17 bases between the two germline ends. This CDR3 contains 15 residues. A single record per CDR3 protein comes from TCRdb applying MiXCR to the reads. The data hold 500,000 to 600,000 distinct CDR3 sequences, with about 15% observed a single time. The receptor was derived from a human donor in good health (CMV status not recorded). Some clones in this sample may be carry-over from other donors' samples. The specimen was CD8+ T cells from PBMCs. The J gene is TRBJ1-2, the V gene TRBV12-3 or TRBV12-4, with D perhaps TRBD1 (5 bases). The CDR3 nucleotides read TGTGCCAGCAGTTTATCGGGGCGGCAGGAGAGTGGCTACACCTTC. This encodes CASSLSGRQESGYTF.